The present TCR beta chain was sequenced within a study of radiation and T cells in renal cell carcinoma. Study as a whole: Nephrectomy followed 15 Gy stereotactic body radiation by 4 weeks.

Assay: immunoSEQ multiplex PCR; the TCRdb copy retains only in-frame clones and omits some. The sample records 110,000 to 150,000 clones, 70% to 90% being singletons. The sample's time point: baseline pretreatment blood. Documented treatment: 15 Gy SBRT to primary tumor, nephrectomy 4 weeks later. Germline V gene lookup returns CDR1 MGHRA and CDR2 YSYEKL. CDR3 size: 15 residues. The germline V and J ends were trimmed by 0 bases and 3 bases, with 11 bases remaining between them. This clone was observed once. The receptor's source is a woman between 45 and 60 years old with renal cell carcinoma. Source: blood, taken from a patient whose treatment included radiotherapy and nephrectomy. The genes are TRBV4-1 and TRBJ1-2; D uncertain. CDR3 coding DNA: TGCGCCAGCAGCCAAGAGGTTTCAGCTTACTATGGCTACACCTTC. Its translation is CASSQEVSAYYGYTF.